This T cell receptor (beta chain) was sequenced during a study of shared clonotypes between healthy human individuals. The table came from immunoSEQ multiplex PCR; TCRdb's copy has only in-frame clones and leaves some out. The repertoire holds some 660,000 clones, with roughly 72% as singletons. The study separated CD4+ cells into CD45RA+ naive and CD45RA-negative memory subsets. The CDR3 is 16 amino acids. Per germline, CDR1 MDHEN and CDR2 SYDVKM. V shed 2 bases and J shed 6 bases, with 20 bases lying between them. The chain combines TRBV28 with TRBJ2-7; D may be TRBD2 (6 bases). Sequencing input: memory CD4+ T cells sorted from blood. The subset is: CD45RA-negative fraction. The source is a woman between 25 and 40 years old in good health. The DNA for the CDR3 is TGTGCCAGCAGTTTAGGGGACTCCCTTGGGTACGGCGAGCAGTACTTC. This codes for CASSLGDSLGYGEQYF. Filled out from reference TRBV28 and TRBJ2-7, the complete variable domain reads DVKVTQSSRYLVKRTGEKVFLECVQDMDHENMFWYRQDPGLGLRLIYFSYDVKMKEKGDIPEGYSVSREKKERFSLILESASTNQTSMYLCASSLGDSLGYGEQYFGPGTRLTVT.